This T cell receptor beta chain was sequenced during a study of T cell repertoires in cytomegalovirus infection. Study-level information: It can be stated that public TCR beta signatures indicated CMV infection as well as a matching HLA type. General observations from the study: HLA-C-restricted CMV clonotypes gave the most frequent clonotype in two of eight donors. Cumulative frequency of public TCR beta families picked out carriers of CMV plus the relevant HLA.

TCRdb re-analysed the reads in MiXCR, keeping a single row per CDR3 protein. The sample contains some 170,000 distinct CDR3 sequences, approximately 18% of which appear only once. This clonotype was seen a few times. Antigen: not known. The sequence was collected from a human donor in good health (CMV status not recorded). Some clones in this sample may be carry-over from other donors' samples. Sequences were obtained from CD8+ T cells from PBMCs.

The CDR3 DNA follows: TGTGCCAGCAGTGGTTGGACAGGGAGCTACGAGCAGTACTTC. It specifies CASSGWTGSYEQYF. The chain carries TRBV6-2 or TRBV6-3 and TRBJ2-7; TRBD1 aligns across 8 bases. The trim removed 5 bases at V and 3 bases at J, leaving 6 bases unmatched. The length of the CDR3 is 14 residues. In germline, CDR1 is MNHEY, CDR2 SVGEGT.